The 18 T cell receptor beta chains listed next were all sequenced from one sample in a study of cytomegalovirus exposure and HLA in healthy donors (dated by TCRdb to 2016 to 2017). The library was produced with the immunoSEQ multiplex PCR assay. For the multiplex PCR, a mixture combining 60 forward primers for TCR Vbeta segments and 13 reverse primers for TCR Jbeta segments was used. Not all clones reach the TCRdb copy of this immuneACCESS table, which keeps in-frame sequences only. Checked studies attribute under half of the gap to unresolved V genes and leave the rest unexplained. This sample lists roughly 150,000 clones; nearly 85% were detected once. 3.4% of the sample goes to the ten largest clones. The sequenced sample was PBMCs. The origin of the receptors is a male donor in good health and CMV-seronegative.

V gene TRBV9 combines with J gene TRBJ2-2, with 8 positions matching TRBD1. The CDR3 is 14 residues long. Germline V gene sequence: CDR1 SGDLS, CDR2 YYNGEE. The ends lost 8 bases at V and 1 base at J; junction bases unmatched: 4. This chain's CDR3 is CASTGQGNTGELFF. DNA for the CDR3: TGTGCCAGTACCGGACAGGGGAACACCGGGGAGCTGTTTTTT. The whole variable domain, filled in from reference TRBV9 and TRBJ2-2, reads DSGVTQTPKHLITATGQRVTLRCSPRSGDLSVYWYQQSLDQGLQFLIQYYNGEERAKGNILERFSAQQFPDLHSELNLSSLELGDSALYFCASTGQGNTGELFFGEGSRLTVL.

This sequence joins TRBV6-5 and TRBJ2-5; tentatively, D is TRBD1 (6 bases). The DNA end is more similar to TRBJ2-7, so the J call may be wrong. Germline CDR1 and CDR2: MNHEY and SVGAGI. CDR3 length: 14 amino acids. The CDR3 DNA reads as TGTGCCAGCAGCAATGCCGTGGACAGCTACGAGCAGTACTTC. Its translation is CASSNAVDSYEQYF.

The V and J genes are TRBV14 and TRBJ1-6; D might be TRBD1 (6 bases). Germline assignment: CDR1 SGHDN and CDR2 FVKESK. This CDR3 is 14 amino acids long. V was clipped by 0 bases and J by 8 bases, with 8 bases between them. The DNA of the CDR3 is TGTGCCAGCAGCCAAGACAGGGGATATTCACCCCTCCACTTT. Its protein product is CASSQDRGYSPLHF.

J is TRBJ2-5 and V is TRBV28, with D tentatively TRBD1 (6 bases). CDR1 MDHEN and CDR2 SYDVKM come from the germline V gene. The CDR3 extends over 15 amino acids. V was shortened by 4 bases and J by 2 bases, with 14 bases between the two germline ends. CDR3 sequence: CASSSPGQTQETQYF. The CDR3 bases are TGTGCCAGCAGTTCGCCTGGACAGACTCAAGAGACCCAGTACTTC.

The rearrangement uses TRBV6-1 and TRBJ2-3, with TRBD1 matching over 7 bases. The V and J ends lost 6 bases and 0 bases, in that order; junction bases with no gene match: 3. Looked up from germline, CDR1 is MNHNS and CDR2 is SASEGT. This CDR3 comprises 14 residues. CDR3 loop: CASRDRTSTDTQYF. The CDR3 DNA is TGTGCCAGCAGGGACAGGACTAGCACAGATACGCAGTATTTT.

The count of this clone is one. The CDR3 coding sequence is TGTGCCAGCACGCGGCTTGGTGGAGAGACCCAGTACTTC. It codes for CASTRLGGETQYF. This chain joins TRBV25-1 and TRBJ2-5, with D unclear. The CDR3 is 13 amino acids. With 7 bases removed from V and 4 bases from J, the gap between germline ends came to 13 bases. Looked up from germline, CDR1 is MGHDK and CDR2 is SYGVNS.

This clone was detected only once. The rearrangement uses TRBV4-1 and TRBJ2-7, with 7 positions matching TRBD1. CDR1 is MGHRA and CDR2 is YSYEKL in the germline V gene. V dropped 2 bases and J dropped 0; count of bases not matched to a gene: 4. This CDR3 has 15 amino acids. Written as DNA, the CDR3 is TGCGCCAGCAGCCAATTTACAGGGGCCTCCTACGAGCAGTACTTC. Amino acid sequence: CASSQFTGASYEQYF.

The rearrangement joins TRBV5-1 to TRBJ2-7; 7 nucleotides agree with TRBD1. CDR1 and CDR2 (germline): SGHRS, YFSETQ. The CDR3 consists of 17 residues. V shed 0 bases and J 4 bases; nucleotides not matched to a gene: 13. This CDR3 is CASSLGASGTVFYEQYF. Here the CDR3 DNA reads TGCGCCAGCAGCTTGGGGGCATCCGGGACAGTCTTTTACGAGCAGTACTTC.

In regard to this clone: This sample also contains other DNA sequences that code for the same CDR3. The rearrangement uses TRBV28 and TRBJ2-7, with no clear D. The CDR3 covers 13 residues. Germline lookup yields CDR1 MDHEN and CDR2 SYDVKM. V was clipped by 4 bases and J by 3 bases, with 10 bases between them. DNA for the CDR3: TGTGCCAGCAGTTGGAGCGAGAGCTACGAGCAGTACTTC. Protein product: CASSWSESYEQYF. Combining the CDR3 with reference TRBV28 and TRBJ2-7 gives the whole variable domain DVKVTQSSRYLVKRTGEKVFLECVQDMDHENMFWYRQDPGLGLRLIYFSYDVKMKEKGDIPEGYSVSREKKERFSLILESASTNQTSMYLCASSWSESYEQYFGPGTRLTVT.

J is TRBJ1-1 and V is TRBV19, with D possibly TRBD1 on 5 matching bases. The CDR3 extends over 13 amino acids. Germline CDR1 LNHDA, CDR2 SQIVND (reference sequence). Between the trimmed V and J ends, which lost 5 bases and 1 base, there was a span of 8 bases. The CDR3 region has the DNA TGTGCCAGTAGTTTTCAGGGGAACACTGAAGCTTTCTTT. Protein: CASSFQGNTEAFF.

V usage is TRBV28 and J usage is TRBJ1-1, with a tentative D call TRBD1 (6 bases). Germline V gene lookup returns CDR1 MDHEN and CDR2 SYDVKM. Deletions cut 6 bases from V and 5 bases from J, with 13 bases between. This CDR3 region has 13 residues. CDR3 in DNA: TGTGCCAGCAGATCCACAGGGCCGACTGAAGCTTTCTTT. Translating it yields CASRSTGPTEAFF.

The chain uses TRBV28 and TRBJ2-7; tentatively, D is TRBD2 (6 bases). Germline loops: CDR1 MDHEN, CDR2 SYDVKM. This CDR3 spans 17 amino acids. Trimming took off 1 base at V and 2 bases at J, with 18 bases between the two ends. CDR3 sequence: CASSLFGWGEAPYEQYF. CDR3 nucleotide sequence: TGTGCCAGCAGTTTATTCGGTTGGGGGGAGGCCCCCTACGAGCAGTACTTC.

This chain links TRBV30 with TRBJ2-4; D gene unclear. Trimming removed 2 bases at V and 4 bases at J, with 12 bases between. The CDR3 runs 14 residues. Germline V gene lookup returns CDR1 GTSNPN and CDR2 SVGIG (reference sequence). The CDR3 spells CAWSSRTLKNIQYF. The CDR3 bases are TGTGCCTGGAGTTCCAGAACCTTAAAAAACATTCAGTACTTC.

The rearrangement links TRBV7-9 to TRBJ1-1; no firm D call. Germline V lookup: CDR1 SEHNR, CDR2 FQNEAQ (reference sequence). V was trimmed by 1 base and J by 0 bases, leaving 9 bases between them. The CDR3 contains 15 residues. The CDR3 sequence is CASSLEAGMNTEAFF. CDR3 DNA: TGTGCCAGCAGCTTAGAGGCGGGCATGAACACTGAAGCTTTCTTT.

As DNA, the CDR3 is TGTGCCAGCAGCCAAGAGGGAGGGTATAGCTCCTACAATGAGCAGTTCTTC. Encoded protein: CASSQEGGYSSYNEQFF. This chain uses TRBV4-2 with TRBJ2-1, with TRBD2 identical over 7 bases. Trimming cost V 0 bases and J 0 bases; bases outside gene matches: 5. Germline CDR1 reads LGHNA; CDR2 reads YNFKEQ. CDR3 size: 17 residues.

The chain couples TRBV5-6 to TRBJ2-5; 7 bases map to TRBD1. Germline assignment: CDR1 SGHDT and CDR2 YYEEEE. After removal of 4 bases from V and 7 bases from J, the junction contained 10 bases not matched to a gene. CDR3 length: 14 residues. CDR3 coding DNA: TGTGCCAGCAGCCGCTTGACAGGGATGGGGACCCAGTACTTC. Amino acids: CASSRLTGMGTQYF.

The chain recombines TRBV9 with TRBJ1-3; D remains unclear. With 0 bases removed from V and 10 bases from J, the gap between germline ends came to 8 bases. Germline V gene data show CDR1 as SGDLS and CDR2 as YYNGEE. The CDR3 extends over 12 amino acids. The CDR3 region has the DNA TGTGCCAGCAGCGTAGGTTCCGGTACCATATATTTT. Its translation: CASSVGSGTIYF.

The CDR3 reads CASSLGGTDTQYF. CDR3 nucleotide sequence: TGTGCCAGCTCCTTAGGGGGTACAGATACGCAGTATTTT. The chain links TRBV18 to TRBJ2-3, with D possibly being TRBD1 (6 bases). The CDR3 sequence is 13 residues long. Germline-derived CDR1 and CDR2 are KGHSH and LQKENI. Trimming stripped 6 bases from V and 3 bases from J, with 10 bases between.